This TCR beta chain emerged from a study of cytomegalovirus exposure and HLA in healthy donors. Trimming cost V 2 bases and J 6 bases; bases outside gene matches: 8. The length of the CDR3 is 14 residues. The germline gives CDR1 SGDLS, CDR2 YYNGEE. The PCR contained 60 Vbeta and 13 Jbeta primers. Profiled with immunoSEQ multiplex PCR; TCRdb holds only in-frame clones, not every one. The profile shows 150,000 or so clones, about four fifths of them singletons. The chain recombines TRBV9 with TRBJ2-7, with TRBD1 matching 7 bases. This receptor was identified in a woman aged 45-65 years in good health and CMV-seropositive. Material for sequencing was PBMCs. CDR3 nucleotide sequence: TGTGCCAGCAGCGTGACACAGGGGTTTGGCGAGCAGTACTTC. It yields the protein CASSVTQGFGEQYF.